The source of this T cell receptor (beta chain) is a study of OX40 agonist ivuxolimab in advanced cancers. The overall study: Patients were treated with intravenous ivuxolimab, dosed at 0.01 to 10 mg/kg and infused every 2 weeks. Study-level findings and limits: More expanded clones were found, on average, in CD8+ than in CD4+ T cells. Low normalized T-cell clonal expansion also characterized some of the nonresponders.

On this clone itself: Antigen: not known.

The protocol was immunoSEQ multiplex PCR, while the TCRdb copy is restricted to in-frame clones and leaves out a portion. The sample yields 40,000 to 45,000 clones, about 86% seen once. CDR1 and CDR2 (germline): SGDLS, YYNGEE. The CDR3 is 16 residues long. V shed 3 bases and J 6 bases; nucleotides not matched to a gene: 10. The receptor was derived from an adult with an advanced solid tumor such as melanoma, head and neck, liver or kidney cancer. Sequencing was performed on CD4+ or CD8+ T cells sorted from blood, taken in a trial of the OX40 agonist ivuxolimab. The rearrangement joins TRBV9 to TRBJ2-3; 10 bases are shared with TRBD2. CDR3 region: CASSALSGGAWDTQYF. In DNA form, the CDR3 reads TGTGCCAGCAGCGCTCTGAGCGGGGGGGCTTGGGATACGCAGTATTTT.